The rows below give T cell receptor beta chains drawn from one sample of a study of blood T cell repertoires in COVID-19. Here immunoSEQ multiplex PCR was the method, and the copy in TCRdb shows in-frame clones only, minus some. The repertoire includes roughly 200,000 clones, around 81% of them detected once, and around 4.4% sits in the top ten. The specimen sequenced was peripheral blood. These TCRs come from a man aged 50-59 years with active or convalescent COVID-19. Both conserved end residues are part of each CDR3. The order of the fields is clone size, V gene, D gene, J gene, CDR3 protein, CDR3 DNA. The D gene is left open where the match is weak. The size entry is marked missing in some rows and otherwise reads once, few, many or a size class.

>.|TRBV6-1|.|TRBJ1-1
CASSEGGLRNTEAFF
TGTGCCAGCAGTGAAGGGGGACTGAGGAACACTGAAGCTTTCTTT
>few|TRBV4-2|.|TRBJ2-5
CASSQDGGSETQYF
TGTGCCAGCAGCCAAGATGGAGGTTCCGAGACCCAGTACTTC
>.|TRBV30|.|TRBJ2-7
CAWTPGWGDEQYF
TGTGCCTGGACCCCCGGTTGGGGGGACGAGCAGTACTTC
>.|TRBV4-1|.|TRBJ2-5
CASSQDEIHQETQYF
TGCGCCAGCAGCCAAGATGAGATACACCAAGAGACCCAGTACTTC
>.|TRBV5-3|.|TRBJ1-2
CARSLVRGEAQGYTF
TGTGCCAGAAGCTTAGTAAGGGGCGAGGCCCAGGGCTACACCTTC
>.|TRBV2|TRBD1|TRBJ1-2
CASSRGQGAVYGYTF
TGTGCCAGCAGCCGAGGACAGGGGGCGGTGTATGGCTACACCTTC
>.|TRBV10-3|TRBD1|TRBJ2-5
CAIRGDSLNQETQYF
TGTGCCATCAGGGGGGACAGCCTAAACCAAGAGACCCAGTACTTC
>.|TRBV12-3/TRBV12-4|.|TRBJ2-7
CASNSQTGEQYF
TGTGCCAGCAATTCACAGACAGGTGAGCAGTACTTC
>.|TRBV4-2|.|TRBJ2-7
CASSQDDGQSYEQYF
TGTGCCAGCAGCCAAGATGACGGACAGAGCTACGAGCAGTACTTC
>.|TRBV28|TRBD1|TRBJ1-2
CASRETGGDGYTF
TGTGCCAGCAGGGAGACAGGGGGGGATGGCTACACCTTC
>.|TRBV6-2/TRBV6-3|.|TRBJ2-3
CASSSEGDTQYF
TGTGCCAGCAGTTCTGAGGGCGATACGCAGTATTTT
>once|TRBV7-2|.|TRBJ1-4
CASSLAVLGQFNEKLFF
TGTGCCAGCAGCTTAGCGGTCCTGGGCCAATTTAATGAAAAACTGTTTTTT
>once|TRBV19|TRBD1|TRBJ1-1
CASRTAGQARSEAFF
TGTGCCAGTCGAACCGCGGGACAGGCGAGAAGTGAAGCTTTCTTT
>.|TRBV7-9|TRBD1|TRBJ2-1
CASSWDREKGEQFF
TGTGCCAGCAGCTGGGACAGGGAGAAGGGTGAGCAGTTCTTC
>.|TRBV4-2|.|TRBJ1-2
CASSQDHTGSYGYTF
TGTGCCAGCAGCCAAGATCACACAGGGAGCTATGGCTACACCTTC
>.|TRBV6-1|TRBD1|TRBJ1-1
CASRPGGTGSTEAFF
TGTGCCAGCAGGCCGGGGGGGACAGGGTCCACTGAAGCTTTCTTT
>.|TRBV18|TRBD2|TRBJ2-3
CASSPPYLAGNTDTQYF
TGTGCCAGCTCACCGCCTTACCTAGCGGGGAACACAGATACGCAGTATTTT
>few|TRBV5-6|.|TRBJ1-1
CASTLRGPMNTEAFF
TGTGCCAGCACCCTCAGGGGACCCATGAACACTGAAGCTTTCTTT
>.|TRBV25-1|.|TRBJ2-5
CASRDPMTQYF
TGTGCCAGCCGGGATCCTATGACCCAGTACTTC
>.|TRBV30|TRBD2|TRBJ2-1
CAWSVGGSYNEQFF
TGTGCCTGGAGTGTCGGGGGGAGCTACAATGAGCAGTTCTTC
>.|TRBV9|TRBD1|TRBJ2-5
CASSPGQGSGETQYF
TGTGCCAGCAGCCCAGGACAGGGTTCGGGAGAGACCCAGTACTTC
>.|TRBV4-2|.|TRBJ2-6
CASSQGTSFSGANVLTF
TGTGCCAGCAGCCAAGGGACAAGCTTCTCTGGGGCCAACGTCCTGACTTTC
>.|TRBV24-1|.|TRBJ2-3
CATSGGGQNTDTQYF
TGTGCCACCAGTGGGGGGGGGCAAAACACAGATACGCAGTATTTT